A selection of T cell receptor beta chains follows, all from one sample in a study of T cell responses to AZD1222 COVID-19 vaccine. Profiled with immunoSEQ multiplex PCR; TCRdb holds only in-frame clones, not every one. This table has 60,000 to 75,000 clones, about 83% appearing once. The specimen was peripheral blood, collected 28 days after the second AZD1222 dose. These receptors were obtained from an adult who received the AZD1222 COVID-19 vaccine. Both conserved end residues are part of each CDR3. A D gene is named only where the DNA matches it firmly. Clone size is not always given. Where it is, it says once, few, many or a class for expanded clones.

D: TRBD1; V: TRBV7-2; J: TRBJ2-7; size: -; DNA: TGTGCCAGCAGCCAAGGACAGGCCCCCAACGAGCAGTACTTC; CDR3: CASSQGQAPNEQYF
D: -; V: TRBV3-1/TRBV3-2; J: TRBJ1-1; size: few; DNA: TGTGCCAGCAGCTCTGGACCCCCCACTGAAGCTTTCTTT; CDR3: CASSSGPPTEAFF
D: -; V: TRBV6-5; J: TRBJ1-2; size: -; DNA: TGTGCCAGCAAGTACGGGCAGGGTAGCGGTGGCTACACCTTC; CDR3: CASKYGQGSGGYTF
D: -; V: TRBV27; J: TRBJ2-1; size: -; DNA: TGTGCCAGCAGTTTTGACAGGAACAATGAGCAGTTCTTC; CDR3: CASSFDRNNEQFF
D: -; V: TRBV7-2; J: TRBJ2-3; size: -; DNA: TGTGCCAGCAGCCCTAATACAGATACGCAGTATTTT; CDR3: CASSPNTDTQYF
D: -; V: TRBV2; J: TRBJ1-6; size: -; DNA: TGTGCCAGCAGTGAGCGGCAGGGCCAAAATTCACCCCTCCACTTT; CDR3: CASSERQGQNSPLHF
D: TRBD1; V: TRBV6-5; J: TRBJ2-7; size: -; DNA: TGTGCCAGCACCTGGACAGGCCTATCCTACGAGCAGTACTTC; CDR3: CASTWTGLSYEQYF
D: -; V: TRBV18; J: TRBJ2-7; size: -; DNA: TGTGCCAGCTCACCACAGTCAGGCGAGCCGAACGAGCAGTACTTC; CDR3: CASSPQSGEPNEQYF
D: TRBD1; V: TRBV18; J: TRBJ1-4; size: few; DNA: TGTGCCAGCTCACCGCAGGACAGGGTGGGCGAAAAACTGTTTTTT; CDR3: CASSPQDRVGEKLFF
D: -; V: TRBV6-5; J: TRBJ2-2; size: -; DNA: TGTGCCAGCAGTTACGCCAGGGACACCGGGGAGCTGTTTTTT; CDR3: CASSYARDTGELFF
D: -; V: TRBV12-2; J: TRBJ2-3; size: -; DNA: TGTGCAAGTCGCGCGCGGTCCGGGACAGGGGATGGGGGCTCAGATACGCAGTATTTT; CDR3: CASRARSGTGDGGSDTQYF
D: -; V: TRBV20-1; J: TRBJ2-5; size: -; DNA: TGCAGTGCTAGTGGTCAGGGAGAGACCCAGTACTTC; CDR3: CSASGQGETQYF
D: TRBD1; V: TRBV7-3; J: TRBJ1-2; size: -; DNA: TGTGCCAGCAGCTTAGGCCCGGGACAGGGTGATGGCTACACCTTC; CDR3: CASSLGPGQGDGYTF
D: TRBD1; V: TRBV19; J: TRBJ1-3; size: -; DNA: TGTGCCTGCGACAGGGGCTCTGGAAACACCATATATTTT; CDR3: CACDRGSGNTIYF
D: -; V: TRBV6-5; J: TRBJ1-2; size: -; DNA: TGTGCCAGCCGTTTCCCCCAGGCCATCTATGGCTACACCTTC; CDR3: CASRFPQAIYGYTF
D: -; V: TRBV5-5; J: TRBJ1-5; size: -; DNA: TGTGCCAGCAGCGAGACCCCAGGGGAAAATCAGCCCCAGCATTTT; CDR3: CASSETPGENQPQHF
D: -; V: TRBV29-1; J: TRBJ2-5; size: -; DNA: TGCAGCGTTGAAAAGGGGATCCAAGAGACCCAGTACTTC; CDR3: CSVEKGIQETQYF
D: -; V: TRBV2; J: TRBJ1-2; size: -; DNA: TGTGCCAGCAGTGAAGCGTCTGGTCGGAACTATGGCTACACCTTC; CDR3: CASSEASGRNYGYTF
D: TRBD1; V: TRBV5-6; J: TRBJ2-1; size: -; DNA: TGTGCCAGCAGCCCGGGACAGGGCCCTGGGTTTGGGCAGTTCTTC; CDR3: CASSPGQGPGFGQFF
D: -; V: TRBV6-5; J: TRBJ1-1; size: few; DNA: TGTGCCAGCAGCCACCCACCTGGGAACACTGAAGCTTTCTTT; CDR3: CASSHPPGNTEAFF
D: -; V: TRBV7-9; J: TRBJ2-1; size: -; DNA: TGTGCCAGCAGCTACTTTTCGGGGTCCGGTTACAATGAGCAGTTCTTC; CDR3: CASSYFSGSGYNEQFF
D: TRBD2; V: TRBV7-3; J: TRBJ2-3; size: -; DNA: TGTGCCAGCAGCTTAAACTCGGGGGGGCGTACAGATACGCAGTATTTT; CDR3: CASSLNSGGRTDTQYF
D: TRBD1; V: TRBV5-3; J: TRBJ1-5; size: -; DNA: TGTGCCAGAAGCTCCAAAACAACGGGACAGGGATACAATCAGCCCCAGCATTTT; CDR3: CARSSKTTGQGYNQPQHF
D: -; V: TRBV11-3; J: TRBJ2-7; size: -; DNA: TGTGCCAGCAGCTTAGATCGAACAGGGCTTTCCTACGAGCAGTACTTC; CDR3: CASSLDRTGLSYEQYF
D: TRBD1; V: TRBV18; J: TRBJ1-1; size: -; DNA: TGTGCCAGCTCTCTAACTCGGACAGGCCTTATGAACACTGAAGCTTTCTTT; CDR3: CASSLTRTGLMNTEAFF
D: TRBD1; V: TRBV24-1; J: TRBJ2-1; size: -; DNA: TGTGCCACCAGTGGCACGAAGGGGGCTACGGCCTACAATGAGCAGTTCTTC; CDR3: CATSGTKGATAYNEQFF
D: -; V: TRBV19; J: TRBJ1-1; size: once; DNA: TGTGCCAGTAGCCAGGGTGTTGCTCGGGGTGAAGCTTTCTTT; CDR3: CASSQGVARGEAFF
D: -; V: TRBV6-5; J: TRBJ2-7; size: -; DNA: TGTGCCAGCAGCTCCCCATACAGGGCGCCCTACGAGCAGTACTTC; CDR3: CASSSPYRAPYEQYF
D: -; V: TRBV5-1; J: TRBJ2-7; size: once; DNA: TGCGCCAGCAGCTTTATCCCCAGCTCCTACGAGCAGTACTTC; CDR3: CASSFIPSSYEQYF
D: -; V: TRBV12-3/TRBV12-4; J: TRBJ1-1; size: once; DNA: TGTGCCAGCAGTTTAATGGTGAACACTGAAGCTTTCTTT; CDR3: CASSLMVNTEAFF
D: -; V: TRBV18; J: TRBJ1-6; size: few; DNA: TGTGCCAGCTCACCAGGTTCGGGTATCGGATCACCCCTCCACTTT; CDR3: CASSPGSGIGSPLHF
D: -; V: TRBV28; J: TRBJ2-2; size: -; DNA: TGTGCCAGCAGTCCAAGTTGGGGGATGGGCACCGGGGAGCTGTTTTTT; CDR3: CASSPSWGMGTGELFF
D: -; V: TRBV24-1; J: TRBJ1-1; size: -; DNA: TGTGCCACCAGTGATGGGTCGGGATACAACACTGAAGCTTTCTTT; CDR3: CATSDGSGYNTEAFF
D: -; V: TRBV3-1/TRBV3-2; J: TRBJ2-3; size: few; DNA: TGTGCCAGCAGCAGCCCGGTGGATACGCAGTATTTT; CDR3: CASSSPVDTQYF
D: -; V: TRBV2; J: TRBJ2-3; size: -; DNA: TGTGCCAGCAGTGACGACGGGGCGTATACGCAGTATTTT; CDR3: CASSDDGAYTQYF
D: -; V: TRBV7-9; J: TRBJ2-3; size: once; DNA: TGTGCCAGCAGCTTATCCAGGGTAGCAGATACGCAGTATTTT; CDR3: CASSLSRVADTQYF
D: -; V: TRBV9; J: TRBJ1-2; size: -; DNA: TGTGCCAGCAGCGTAGGCGGTTATGGCTACACCTTC; CDR3: CASSVGGYGYTF
D: -; V: TRBV19; J: TRBJ2-1; size: -; DNA: TGTGCCAGCCGGGGACGGGGGCTGGAAAATGAGCAGTTCTTC; CDR3: CASRGRGLENEQFF
D: -; V: TRBV5-4; J: TRBJ2-7; size: -; DNA: TGTGCCAGCAGCCTGGACGGAAGACTCTACGAGCAGTACTTC; CDR3: CASSLDGRLYEQYF
D: TRBD1; V: TRBV7-8; J: TRBJ1-4; size: -; DNA: TGTGCCAGCAGCTTGACAGGGGCGTCGAAACTGTTTTTT; CDR3: CASSLTGASKLFF
D: -; V: TRBV5-6; J: TRBJ2-7; size: -; DNA: TGTGCCAGCAGCTTGGTTAGCTCCTACGAGCAGTACTTC; CDR3: CASSLVSSYEQYF
D: -; V: TRBV19; J: TRBJ2-6; size: -; DNA: TGTGCCAGTAGTATAGATTCGGCACAGCGATCTGGGGCCAACGTCCTGACTTTC; CDR3: CASSIDSAQRSGANVLTF
D: TRBD2; V: TRBV7-6; J: TRBJ2-3; size: -; DNA: TGTGCCAGCAGCTTAGCAGCGGGGGGGGAGTCAGATACGCAGTATTTT; CDR3: CASSLAAGGESDTQYF
D: TRBD1; V: TRBV20-1; J: TRBJ1-6; size: -; DNA: TGCAGTGCTAGTCCCAGGGGGAATTCACCCCTCCACTTT; CDR3: CSASPRGNSPLHF
D: -; V: TRBV9; J: TRBJ2-3; size: -; DNA: TGTGCCAGCAGCGCGAGATGGGTCCCGGTGGAGGGTACGCAGTATTTT; CDR3: CASSARWVPVEGTQYF
D: TRBD1; V: TRBV5-1; J: TRBJ1-6; size: -; DNA: TGCGCCAGCAGCCTGGAAGGACAGGCTAATTCACCCCTCCACTTT; CDR3: CASSLEGQANSPLHF
D: -; V: TRBV20-1; J: TRBJ2-3; size: -; DNA: TGCAGTGCTAGGTTAGGAGATACGCAGTATTTT; CDR3: CSARLGDTQYF
D: TRBD1; V: TRBV7-2; J: TRBJ1-2; size: -; DNA: TGTGCCAGCAGCACCAACCCCGGGACAGATGGCTACACCTTC; CDR3: CASSTNPGTDGYTF
D: TRBD2; V: TRBV6-5; J: TRBJ2-3; size: -; DNA: TGTGCCAGCACCGTACTAGCGGGAGGCACAGATACGCAGTATTTT; CDR3: CASTVLAGGTDTQYF
D: -; V: TRBV6-5; J: TRBJ2-7; size: -; DNA: TGTGCCAGCAGTTACTCATCGGCAGCCGGGCACGAGCAGTACTTC; CDR3: CASSYSSAAGHEQYF
D: TRBD1; V: TRBV7-2; J: TRBJ1-2; size: -; DNA: TGTGCCAGCAGCTTAGGAGGGACAGGGGGCGGGAACTATGGCTACACCTTC; CDR3: CASSLGGTGGGNYGYTF
D: -; V: TRBV11-2; J: TRBJ2-1; size: -; DNA: TGTGCCAGCAGGGGAACCTGGCAAGAGCAGTTCTTC; CDR3: CASRGTWQEQFF
D: -; V: TRBV30; J: TRBJ2-6; size: once; DNA: TGTGCCTGGACCCCCTGGTCAGGGGACTTGTTTGCTGGGGCCAACGTCCTGACTTTC; CDR3: CAWTPWSGDLFAGANVLTF
D: TRBD1; V: TRBV28; J: TRBJ2-7; size: once; DNA: TGTGCCAGCAGACTTTATGACAGGGGCCCTTCCTACGAGCAGTACTTC; CDR3: CASRLYDRGPSYEQYF
D: -; V: TRBV30; J: TRBJ1-6; size: -; DNA: TGTGCCTGGAGTCAAGGGGTAAATTCACCCCTCCACTTT; CDR3: CAWSQGVNSPLHF
D: TRBD1; V: TRBV10-3; J: TRBJ1-2; size: -; DNA: TGTGCCATCAGTGAGTCTAAGGGGGCCACTAACTATGGCTACACCTTC; CDR3: CAISESKGATNYGYTF
D: -; V: TRBV20-1; J: TRBJ1-1; size: -; DNA: TGCAGTGCTAGTGGAGGGGTTGGCACTGAAGCTTTCTTT; CDR3: CSASGGVGTEAFF
D: -; V: TRBV6-1; J: TRBJ2-6; size: -; DNA: TGTGCCAGCAGTGAATGGGGGTCTGGGGCCAACGTCCTGACTTTC; CDR3: CASSEWGSGANVLTF
D: -; V: TRBV9; J: TRBJ2-7; size: -; DNA: TGTGCCAGCAGCGGTGAAGGTTGGGGGGAGCAGTACTTC; CDR3: CASSGEGWGEQYF
D: TRBD1; V: TRBV10-3; J: TRBJ2-1; size: once; DNA: TGTGCCATCAGTGCCAACCCGGGACAGGGGTACAATGAGCAGTTCTTC; CDR3: CAISANPGQGYNEQFF